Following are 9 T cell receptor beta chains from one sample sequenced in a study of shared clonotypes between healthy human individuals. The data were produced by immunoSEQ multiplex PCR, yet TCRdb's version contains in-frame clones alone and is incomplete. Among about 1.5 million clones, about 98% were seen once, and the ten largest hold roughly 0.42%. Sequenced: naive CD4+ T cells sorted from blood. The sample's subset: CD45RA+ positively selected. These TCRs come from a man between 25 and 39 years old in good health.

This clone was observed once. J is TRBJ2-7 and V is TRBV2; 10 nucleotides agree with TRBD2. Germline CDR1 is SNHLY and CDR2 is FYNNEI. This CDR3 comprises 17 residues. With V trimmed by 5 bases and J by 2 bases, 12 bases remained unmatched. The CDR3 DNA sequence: TGTGCCAGCAGTTCCCTTCTTACTAGCGGGAACACCTACGAGCAGTACTTC. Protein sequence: CASSSLLTSGNTYEQYF.

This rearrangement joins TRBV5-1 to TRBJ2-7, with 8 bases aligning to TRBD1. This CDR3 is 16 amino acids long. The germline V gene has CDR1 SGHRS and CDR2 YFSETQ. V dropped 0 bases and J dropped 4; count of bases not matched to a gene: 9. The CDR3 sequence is CASSLGARGRVYEQYF. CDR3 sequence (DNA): TGCGCCAGCAGCTTGGGCGCCAGGGGGCGAGTTTACGAGCAGTACTTC. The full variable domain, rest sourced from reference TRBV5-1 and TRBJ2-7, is KAGVTQTPRYLIKTRGQQVTLSCSPISGHRSVSWYQQTPGQGLQFLFEYFSETQRNKGNFPGRFSGRQFSNSRSEMNVSTLELGDSALYLCASSLGARGRVYEQYFGPGTRLTVT.

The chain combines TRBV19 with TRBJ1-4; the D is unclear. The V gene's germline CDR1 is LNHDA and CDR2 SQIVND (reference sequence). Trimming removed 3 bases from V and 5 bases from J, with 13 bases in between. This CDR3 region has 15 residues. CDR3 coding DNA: TGTGCCAGTAGTATGGTATTACAGTCCAATGAAAAACTGTTTTTT. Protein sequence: CASSMVLQSNEKLFF.

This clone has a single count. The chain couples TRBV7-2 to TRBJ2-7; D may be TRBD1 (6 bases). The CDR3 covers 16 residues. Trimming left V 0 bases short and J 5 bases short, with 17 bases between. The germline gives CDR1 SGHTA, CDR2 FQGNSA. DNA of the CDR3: TGTGCCAGCAGCTTAGCGGGGGCAGGGGCCTTCAACGAGCAGTACTTC. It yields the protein CASSLAGAGAFNEQYF.

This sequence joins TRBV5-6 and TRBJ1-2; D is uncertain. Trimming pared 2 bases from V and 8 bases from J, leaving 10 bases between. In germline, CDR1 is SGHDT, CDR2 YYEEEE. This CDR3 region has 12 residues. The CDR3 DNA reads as TGTGCCAGCAGCTTTGGTTGGGAGGGCTACACCTTC. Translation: CASSFGWEGYTF.

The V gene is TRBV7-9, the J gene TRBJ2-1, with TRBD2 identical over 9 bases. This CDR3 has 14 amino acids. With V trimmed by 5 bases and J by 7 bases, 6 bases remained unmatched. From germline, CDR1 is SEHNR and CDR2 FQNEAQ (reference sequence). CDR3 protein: CASSALAGKNEQFF. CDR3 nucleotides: TGTGCCAGCAGCGCTCTAGCGGGAAAAAATGAGCAGTTCTTC.

DNA of the CDR3: TGTGCCAGCAGCAACAGGGACCTGAACACCGGGGAGCTGTTTTTT. It codes for CASSNRDLNTGELFF. The chain joins TRBV2 to TRBJ2-2; TRBD1 is a possible D gene (6 bases). CDR1 SNHLY and CDR2 FYNNEI come from the germline V gene. V was pared by 6 bases and J by 1 base, with 12 bases between. The CDR3 is 15 residues long.

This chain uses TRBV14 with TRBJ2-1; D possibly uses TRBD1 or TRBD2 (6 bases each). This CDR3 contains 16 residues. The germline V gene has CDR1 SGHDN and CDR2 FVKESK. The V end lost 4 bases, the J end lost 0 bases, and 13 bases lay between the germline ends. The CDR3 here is CASSRLGGASYNEQFF. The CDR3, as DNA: TGTGCCAGCAGCCGACTGGGGGGCGCCTCCTACAATGAGCAGTTCTTC.

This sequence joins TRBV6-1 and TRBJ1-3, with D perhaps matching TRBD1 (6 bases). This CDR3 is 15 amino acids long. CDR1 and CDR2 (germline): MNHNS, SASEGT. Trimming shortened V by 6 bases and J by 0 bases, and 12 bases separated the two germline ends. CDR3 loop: CASRWGTNSGNTIYF. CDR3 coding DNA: TGTGCCAGCAGGTGGGGGACAAACTCTGGAAACACCATATATTTT.